This T cell receptor beta chain is drawn from a study of blood T cell repertoires in COVID-19. Study background: There were acute and convalescent COVID-19 samples, and they came from the United States, Italy and Spain.

The CDR3 runs 18 residues. Trimming pared 3 bases from V and 2 bases from J, leaving 22 bases between. The germline gives CDR1 MNHEY, CDR2 SMNVEV (reference sequence). Participants were placed into cohorts based on the clinical history they reported. Two consecutive negative NP/OP PCR tests, clearance, or resolved symptoms defined Cohort 3 recovery. In the study's own analysis: Amplification of reference gene primers was used by the study to estimate nucleated cell counts. Sequenced by immunoSEQ multiplex PCR; TCRdb stores in-frame clones only, minus some. V, J and clone size derive from that table, while D and trimming were established from the DNA sequence. The sample gives about 140,000 clones, around 79% of which show up once; roughly 2.9% is in the top ten.

This clonotype was sampled from a woman aged 50 to 60 who had recovered from COVID-19. Sequences were obtained from PBMCs or T cells enriched from blood (not recorded which). The V call is TRBV27, the J call TRBJ1-1; D gene uncertain. The CDR3, as DNA: TGTGCCAGCAGTTTTTCCCCTCCGCGACGGAGCTCAAACACTGAAGCTTTCTTT. Its translation: CASSFSPPRRSSNTEAFF.